This TCR beta chain was sequenced during a study of cytomegalovirus exposure and HLA in healthy donors. Study observations and caveats: Fewer than 200 TCR beta chains were listed as cytomegalovirus-associated. Fewer N-insertions (relative to the approximately 670-donor mean) were reportedly seen in an Asian-associated ancestry cluster in a later analysis. Several of the most significant clusters were apparently associated with common viral pathogens in a later analysis.

A word on this clone: The antigen remains unidentified.

This CDR3 comprises 14 residues. Per germline, CDR1 SGHVS and CDR2 FNYEAQ. Trimming removed 5 bases from V and 0 bases from J, with 10 bases in between. The PCR made use of 60 Vbeta and 13 Jbeta primers. Per the study methods: Counted up in a later analysis, unique TCR beta chains came to about 83 million, with about 9.9 million shared. Generated by immunoSEQ multiplex PCR, the TCRdb table keeps only in-frame clones and is missing some. The V and J calls and clone size come from that table; D and trimming were worked out from the DNA. The data contain over 150,000 clones, roughly 77% of them singletons.

This chain joins TRBV7-6 and TRBJ1-2, with D uncertain. The sequenced sample was PBMCs. This clonotype originated in a man aged 25 to 45 in good health and CMV-seropositive. The CDR3 coding sequence is TGTGCCAGCAGCCCCCAGTCAGCTAACTATGGCTACACCTTC. Protein product: CASSPQSANYGYTF.